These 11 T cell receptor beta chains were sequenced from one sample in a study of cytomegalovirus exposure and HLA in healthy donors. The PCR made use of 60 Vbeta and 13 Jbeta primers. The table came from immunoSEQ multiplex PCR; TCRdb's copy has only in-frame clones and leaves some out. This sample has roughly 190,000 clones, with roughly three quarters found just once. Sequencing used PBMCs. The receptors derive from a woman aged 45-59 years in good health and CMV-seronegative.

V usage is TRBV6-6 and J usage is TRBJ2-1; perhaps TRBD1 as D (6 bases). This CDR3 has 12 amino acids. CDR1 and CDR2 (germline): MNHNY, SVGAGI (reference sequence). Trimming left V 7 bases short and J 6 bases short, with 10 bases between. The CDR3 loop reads CASNLGGNEQFF. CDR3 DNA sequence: TGTGCCAGCAACCTAGGGGGCAATGAGCAGTTCTTC.

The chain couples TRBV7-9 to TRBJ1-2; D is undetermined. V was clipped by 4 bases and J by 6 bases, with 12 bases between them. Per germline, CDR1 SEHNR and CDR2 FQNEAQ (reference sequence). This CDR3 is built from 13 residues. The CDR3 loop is CASSSQNYNGYTF. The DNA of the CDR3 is TGTGCCAGCAGCTCACAAAATTACAATGGCTACACCTTC.

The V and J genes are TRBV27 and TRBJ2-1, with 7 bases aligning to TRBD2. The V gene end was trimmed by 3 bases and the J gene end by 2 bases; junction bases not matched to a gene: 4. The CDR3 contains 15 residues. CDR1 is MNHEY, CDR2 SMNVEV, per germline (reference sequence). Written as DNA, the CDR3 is TGTGCCAGCAGTTTGGGAGCGGGGACCTACAATGAGCAGTTCTTC. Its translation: CASSLGAGTYNEQFF.

CDR3 region: CASSVDPGYGYTF. CDR3 in DNA: TGTGCCAGCAGCGTAGACCCAGGCTATGGCTACACCTTC. The chain links TRBV9 to TRBJ1-2; D gene uncertain. There are 13 residues in the CDR3. Germline V CDR1 and CDR2: SGDLS, YYNGEE. Trimming left V 0 bases short and J 4 bases short, with 7 bases between. Based on the CDR3 plus reference TRBV9 and TRBJ1-2, the full variable domain is DSGVTQTPKHLITATGQRVTLRCSPRSGDLSVYWYQQSLDQGLQFLIQYYNGEERAKGNILERFSAQQFPDLHSELNLSSLELGDSALYFCASSVDPGYGYTFGSGTRLTVV.

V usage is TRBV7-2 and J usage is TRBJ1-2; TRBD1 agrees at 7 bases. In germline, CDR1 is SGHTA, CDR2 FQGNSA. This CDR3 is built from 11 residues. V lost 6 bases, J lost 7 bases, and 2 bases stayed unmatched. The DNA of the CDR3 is TGTGCCAGCAGGGCAGGGGGTGGCTACACCTTC. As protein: CASRAGGGYTF.

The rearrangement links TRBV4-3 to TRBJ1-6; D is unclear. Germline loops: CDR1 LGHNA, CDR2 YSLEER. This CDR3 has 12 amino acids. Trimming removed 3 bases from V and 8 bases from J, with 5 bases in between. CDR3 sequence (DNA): TGCGCCAGCAGCCAGGCCTATTCACCCCTCCACTTT. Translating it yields CASSQAYSPLHF.

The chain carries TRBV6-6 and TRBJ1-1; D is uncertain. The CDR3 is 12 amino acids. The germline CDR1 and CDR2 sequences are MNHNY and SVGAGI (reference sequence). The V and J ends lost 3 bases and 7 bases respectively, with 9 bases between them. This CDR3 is CASSYQEGEAFF. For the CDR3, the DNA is TGTGCCAGCAGTTATCAGGAGGGTGAAGCTTTCTTT.

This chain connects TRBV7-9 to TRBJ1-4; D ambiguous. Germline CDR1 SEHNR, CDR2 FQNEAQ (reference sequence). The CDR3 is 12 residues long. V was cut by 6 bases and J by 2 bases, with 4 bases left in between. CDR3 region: CASRRTNEKLFF. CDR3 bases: TGTGCCAGCAGACGGACTAATGAAAAACTGTTTTTT.

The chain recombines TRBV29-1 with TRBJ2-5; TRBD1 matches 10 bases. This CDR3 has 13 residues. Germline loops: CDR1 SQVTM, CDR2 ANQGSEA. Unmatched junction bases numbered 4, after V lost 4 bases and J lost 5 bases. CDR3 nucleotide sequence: TGCAGCGTTGGGGGGACAGGGGTGGAGACCCAGTACTTC. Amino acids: CSVGGTGVETQYF.

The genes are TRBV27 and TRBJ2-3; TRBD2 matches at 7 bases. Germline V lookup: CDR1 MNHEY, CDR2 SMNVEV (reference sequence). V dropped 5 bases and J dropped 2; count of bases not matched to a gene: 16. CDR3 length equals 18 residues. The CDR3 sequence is CASSRPGLAVEDTDTQYF. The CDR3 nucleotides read TGTGCCAGCAGTCGCCCCGGGCTAGCGGTGGAGGACACAGATACGCAGTATTTT.

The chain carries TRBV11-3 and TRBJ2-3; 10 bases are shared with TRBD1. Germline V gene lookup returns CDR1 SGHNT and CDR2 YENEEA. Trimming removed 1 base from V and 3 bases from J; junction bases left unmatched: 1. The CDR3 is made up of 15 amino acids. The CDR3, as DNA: TGTGCCAGCAGCTTAGGGACAGGGGGTACAGATACGCAGTATTTT. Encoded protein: CASSLGTGGTDTQYF.